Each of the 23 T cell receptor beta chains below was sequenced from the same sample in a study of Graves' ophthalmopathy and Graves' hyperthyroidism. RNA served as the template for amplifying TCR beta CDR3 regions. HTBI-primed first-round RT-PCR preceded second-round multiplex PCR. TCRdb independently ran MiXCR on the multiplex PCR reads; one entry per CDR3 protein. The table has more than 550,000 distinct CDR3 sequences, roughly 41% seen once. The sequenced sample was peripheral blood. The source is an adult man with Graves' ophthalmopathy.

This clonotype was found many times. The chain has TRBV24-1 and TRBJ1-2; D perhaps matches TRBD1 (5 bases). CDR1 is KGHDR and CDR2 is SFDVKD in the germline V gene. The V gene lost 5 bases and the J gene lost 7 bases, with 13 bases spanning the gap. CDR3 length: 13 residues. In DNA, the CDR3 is TGTGCCACCAGTGCACGCTCAGGGACTGGCTACACCTTC. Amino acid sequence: CATSARSGTGYTF.

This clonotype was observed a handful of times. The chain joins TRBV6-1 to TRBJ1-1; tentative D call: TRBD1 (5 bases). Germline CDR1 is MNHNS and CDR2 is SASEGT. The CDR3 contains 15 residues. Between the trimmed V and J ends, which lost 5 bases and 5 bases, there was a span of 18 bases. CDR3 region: CASSLYGARSTEAFF. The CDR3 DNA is TGTGCCAGCAGTTTATATGGGGCGCGGAGTACTGAAGCTTTCTTT.

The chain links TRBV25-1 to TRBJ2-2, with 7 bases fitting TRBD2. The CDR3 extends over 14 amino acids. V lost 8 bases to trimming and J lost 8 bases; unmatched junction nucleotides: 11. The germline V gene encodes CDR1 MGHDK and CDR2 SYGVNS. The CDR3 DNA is TGTGCCAGCTGGGGGGGGACTACCACAGGGGAGCTGTTTTTT. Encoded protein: CASWGGTTTGELFF.

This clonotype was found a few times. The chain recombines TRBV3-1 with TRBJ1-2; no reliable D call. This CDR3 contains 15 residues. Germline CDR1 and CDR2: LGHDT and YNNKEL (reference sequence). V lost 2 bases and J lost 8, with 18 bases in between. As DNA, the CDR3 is TGTGCCAGCAGCCAACAATGGGTGTCGGAGGGAGGCTACACCTTC. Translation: CASSQQWVSEGGYTF. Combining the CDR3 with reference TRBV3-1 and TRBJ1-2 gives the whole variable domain DTAVSQTPKYLVTQMGNDKSIKCEQNLGHDTMYWYKQDSKKFLKIMFSYNNKELIINETVPNRFSPKSPDKAHLNLHINSLELGDSAVYFCASSQQWVSEGGYTFGSGTRLTVV.

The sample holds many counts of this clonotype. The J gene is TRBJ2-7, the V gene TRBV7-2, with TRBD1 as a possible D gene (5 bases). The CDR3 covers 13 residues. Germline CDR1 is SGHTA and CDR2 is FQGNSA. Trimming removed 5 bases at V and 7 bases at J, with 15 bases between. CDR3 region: CASSKGPQREQYF. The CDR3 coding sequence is TGTGCCAGCAGCAAGGGGCCTCAGAGGGAGCAGTACTTC.

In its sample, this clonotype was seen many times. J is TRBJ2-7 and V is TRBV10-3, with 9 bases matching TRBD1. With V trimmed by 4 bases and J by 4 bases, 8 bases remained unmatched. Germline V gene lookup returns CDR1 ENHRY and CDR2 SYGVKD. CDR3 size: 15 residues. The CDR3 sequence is CAISGLGQGKYEQYF. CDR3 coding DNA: TGTGCCATCAGTGGCCTCGGACAGGGGAAATACGAGCAGTACTTC.

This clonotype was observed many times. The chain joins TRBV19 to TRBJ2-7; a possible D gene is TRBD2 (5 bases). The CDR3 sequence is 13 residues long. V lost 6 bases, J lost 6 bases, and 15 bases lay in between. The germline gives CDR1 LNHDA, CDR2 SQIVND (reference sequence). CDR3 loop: CASSPTKFGEQYF. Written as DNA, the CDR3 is TGTGCCAGTAGCCCGACTAAATTCGGCGAGCAGTACTTC.

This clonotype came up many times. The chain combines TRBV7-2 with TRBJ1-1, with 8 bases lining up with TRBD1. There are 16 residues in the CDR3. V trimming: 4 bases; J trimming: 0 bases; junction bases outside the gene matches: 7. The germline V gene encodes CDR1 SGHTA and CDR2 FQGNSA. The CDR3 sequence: CASSSQGVGMNTEAFF. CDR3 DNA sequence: TGTGCCAGCAGCTCACAGGGGGTGGGGATGAACACTGAAGCTTTCTTT.

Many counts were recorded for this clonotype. CDR3 nucleotides: TGTGCCAGCAGCGGACTCCCGGCGGGCTCCGGAAACACCATATATTTT. This codes for CASSGLPAGSGNTIYF. The chain is built from TRBV2 and TRBJ1-3, with D uncertain. V gave up 6 bases and J gave up 4 bases, with 19 bases separating them. CDR3 length equals 16 residues. Germline values: CDR1 SNHLY, CDR2 FYNNEI.

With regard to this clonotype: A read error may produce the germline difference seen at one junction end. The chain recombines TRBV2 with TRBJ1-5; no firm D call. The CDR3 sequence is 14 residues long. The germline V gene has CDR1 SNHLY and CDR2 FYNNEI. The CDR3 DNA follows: TGTGCCAGCAGTCTGGCCCCGCGAGATCAGCCCCAGGATTTT. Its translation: CASSLAPRDQPQDF.

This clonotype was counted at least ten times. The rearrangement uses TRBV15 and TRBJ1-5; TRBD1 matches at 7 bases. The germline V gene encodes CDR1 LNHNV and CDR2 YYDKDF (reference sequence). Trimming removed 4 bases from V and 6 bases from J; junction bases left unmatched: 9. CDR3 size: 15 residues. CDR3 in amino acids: CATSITGAKSQPQHF. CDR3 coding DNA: TGTGCCACCAGCATAACAGGGGCAAAGAGTCAGCCCCAGCATTTT.

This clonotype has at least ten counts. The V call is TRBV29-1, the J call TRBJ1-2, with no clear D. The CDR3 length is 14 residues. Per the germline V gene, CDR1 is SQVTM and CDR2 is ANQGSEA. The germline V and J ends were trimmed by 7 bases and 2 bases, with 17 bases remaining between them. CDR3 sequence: CSDAQLAENYGYTF. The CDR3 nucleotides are TGCAGCGACGCCCAGTTGGCAGAAAACTATGGCTACACCTTC.

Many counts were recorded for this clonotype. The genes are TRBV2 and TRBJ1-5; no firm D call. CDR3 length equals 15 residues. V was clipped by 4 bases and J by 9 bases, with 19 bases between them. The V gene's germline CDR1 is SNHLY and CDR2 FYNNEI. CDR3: CASSAGSRGIWPQHF. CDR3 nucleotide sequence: TGTGCCAGCAGTGCCGGGAGCAGAGGAATTTGGCCCCAGCATTTT. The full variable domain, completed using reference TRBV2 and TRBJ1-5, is EPEVTQTPSHQVTQMGQEVILRCVPISNHLYFYWYRQILGQKVEFLVSFYNNEISEKSEIFDDQFSVERPDGSNFTLKIRSTKLEDSAMYFCASSAGSRGIWPQHFGDGTRLSIL.

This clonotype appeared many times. CDR3 amino acids: CASSLVPAGPQETQYF. DNA of the CDR3: TGTGCCAGCAGCTTAGTTCCTGCGGGACCCCAAGAGACCCAGTACTTC. The chain recombines TRBV7-6 with TRBJ2-5; a weak D match, TRBD2 (6 bases). Looked up from germline, CDR1 is SGHVS and CDR2 is FNYEAQ. The CDR3 totals 16 residues. V gave up 1 base and J gave up 1 base, with 13 bases separating them.

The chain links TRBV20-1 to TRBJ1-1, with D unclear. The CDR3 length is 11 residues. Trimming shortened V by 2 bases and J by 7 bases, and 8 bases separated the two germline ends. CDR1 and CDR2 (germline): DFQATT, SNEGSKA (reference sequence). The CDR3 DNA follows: TGCAGTGCTAGACAGTCGTATGAAGCTTTCTTT. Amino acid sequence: CSARQSYEAFF.

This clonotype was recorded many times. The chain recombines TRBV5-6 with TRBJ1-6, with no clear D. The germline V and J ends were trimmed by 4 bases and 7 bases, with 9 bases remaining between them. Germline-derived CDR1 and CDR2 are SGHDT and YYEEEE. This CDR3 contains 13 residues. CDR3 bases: TGTGCCAGCAGCATCAACAGCAATTCACCCCTCCACTTT. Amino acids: CASSINSNSPLHF.

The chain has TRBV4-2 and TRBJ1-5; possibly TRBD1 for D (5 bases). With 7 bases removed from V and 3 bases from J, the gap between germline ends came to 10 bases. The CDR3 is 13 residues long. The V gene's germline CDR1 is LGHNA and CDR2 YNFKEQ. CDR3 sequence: CASTQGLNQPQHF. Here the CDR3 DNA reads TGTGCCAGCACGCAGGGTCTCAATCAGCCCCAGCATTTT.

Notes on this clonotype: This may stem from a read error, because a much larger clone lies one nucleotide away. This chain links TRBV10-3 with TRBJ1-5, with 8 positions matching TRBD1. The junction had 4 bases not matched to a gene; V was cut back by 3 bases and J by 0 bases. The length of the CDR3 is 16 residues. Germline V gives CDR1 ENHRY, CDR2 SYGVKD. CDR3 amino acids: CAISERTGYSNQPQHF. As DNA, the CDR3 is TGTGCCATCAGTGAACGGACAGGGTATAGCAATCAGCCCCAGCATTTT.

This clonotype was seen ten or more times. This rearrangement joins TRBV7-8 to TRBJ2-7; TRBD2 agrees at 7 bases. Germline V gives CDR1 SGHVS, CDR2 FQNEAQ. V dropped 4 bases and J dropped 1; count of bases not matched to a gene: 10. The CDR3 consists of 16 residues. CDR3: CASSSFTSASSYEQYF. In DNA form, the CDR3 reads TGTGCCAGCAGCTCCTTCACTAGCGCTAGTTCCTACGAGCAGTACTTC.

CDR3 sequence (DNA): TGTGCCAGCATGGACCACACCGGGGAGCTGTTTTTT. Translated: CASMDHTGELFF. This chain uses TRBV7-3 with TRBJ2-2; D call uncertain. This CDR3 contains 12 residues. The germline gives CDR1 SGHTA, CDR2 FQGTGA. Trimming took 7 bases from V and 3 from J, leaving 6 bases between them.

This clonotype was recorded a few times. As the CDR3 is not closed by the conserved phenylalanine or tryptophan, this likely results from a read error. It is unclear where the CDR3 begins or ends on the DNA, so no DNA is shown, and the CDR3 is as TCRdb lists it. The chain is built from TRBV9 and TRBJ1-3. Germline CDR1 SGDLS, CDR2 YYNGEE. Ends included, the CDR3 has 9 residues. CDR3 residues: CASSVEGLA.

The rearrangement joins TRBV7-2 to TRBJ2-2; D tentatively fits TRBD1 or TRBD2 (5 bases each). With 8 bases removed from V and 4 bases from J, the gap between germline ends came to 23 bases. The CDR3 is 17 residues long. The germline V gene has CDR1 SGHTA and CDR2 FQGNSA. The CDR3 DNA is TGTGCCAGCCGATCCCGGGACGGACCGCATAGCACCGGGGAGCTGTTTTTT. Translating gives CASRSRDGPHSTGELFF.

CDR3 sequence reads: CASKRQGSYNEQFF. CDR3 coding DNA: TGTGCCAGCAAGCGACAGGGCTCCTACAATGAGCAGTTCTTC. The chain carries TRBV25-1 and TRBJ2-1; 7 bases map to TRBD1. The V and J ends lost 7 bases and 0 bases, in that order; junction bases with no gene match: 3. In germline, CDR1 is MGHDK, CDR2 SYGVNS. CDR3 length: 14 residues.